Below are 32 T cell receptor beta chains sequenced from a single sample in a study of blood T cell repertoires in COVID-19. The assay was immunoSEQ multiplex PCR, and TCRdb's table has in-frame clones only and misses some. The sample contains roughly 190,000 clones, 83% of which appear only once. Input material: peripheral blood. All receptors derive from a man aged 45-65 years with active or convalescent COVID-19.

The chain recombines TRBV25-1 with TRBJ2-5; no clear D gene. Trimming stripped 2 bases from V and 5 bases from J, with 9 bases between. Germline values: CDR1 MGHDK, CDR2 SYGVNS. The CDR3 spans 13 residues. The chain's CDR3 is CASSEGLWETQYF. As DNA, the CDR3 is TGTGCCAGCAGTGAAGGGCTTTGGGAGACCCAGTACTTC.

The V gene is TRBV20-1, the J gene TRBJ2-5; D gene unclear. The CDR3 length is 11 residues. Trimming took 3 bases from V and 3 from J, leaving 5 bases between them. Looked up from germline, CDR1 is DFQATT and CDR2 is SNEGSKA (reference sequence). The CDR3 is CSASSEETQYF. The CDR3 DNA reads TGCAGTGCTAGTTCGGAAGAGACCCAGTACTTC.

Concerning this clone itself: The sample contains more than one DNA sequence encoding this CDR3. This chain joins TRBV28 and TRBJ2-3, with TRBD1 matching over 9 bases. CDR3 size: 15 residues. Germline lookup yields CDR1 MDHEN and CDR2 SYDVKM. Trimming took 5 bases from V and 3 from J; bases not matched to a gene: 6. CDR3 sequence reads: CASSRDRVSTDTQYF. For the CDR3, the DNA is TGTGCCAGCAGTCGGGACAGGGTATCGACAGATACGCAGTATTTT. Using reference TRBV28 and TRBJ2-3 for the parts outside the CDR3, the full variable domain is DVKVTQSSRYLVKRTGEKVFLECVQDMDHENMFWYRQDPGLGLRLIYFSYDVKMKEKGDIPEGYSVSREKKERFSLILESASTNQTSMYLCASSRDRVSTDTQYFGPGTRLTVL.

V and J are TRBV5-1 and TRBJ2-1; D unresolved. Germline V gives CDR1 SGHRS, CDR2 YFSETQ. V lost 0 bases and J lost 8, with 9 bases in between. CDR3 length: 13 amino acids. In DNA form, the CDR3 reads TGCGCCAGCAGCTTGGTATGGAGACATGAGCAGTTCTTC. It encodes CASSLVWRHEQFF.

The rearrangement links TRBV5-1 to TRBJ1-1; D unresolved. The germline V gene encodes CDR1 SGHRS and CDR2 YFSETQ. The ends were cut back, 0 bases at V and 4 bases at J, with 13 bases in the middle. The CDR3 spans 15 residues. The DNA of the CDR3 is TGCGCCAGCAGCTTGGTTGGAGGTTTGGGCACTGAAGCTTTCTTT. It yields the protein CASSLVGGLGTEAFF.

The V and J genes are TRBV9 and TRBJ2-2; D is perhaps TRBD2 (5 bases). V dropped 4 bases and J dropped 5 bases, with 12 bases sitting between them. The CDR3 sequence is 14 residues long. CDR1 is SGDLS, CDR2 YYNGEE, per germline. The CDR3 region is CASSSRTGTGELFF. The CDR3 DNA reads TGTGCCAGCAGCTCCAGGACTGGAACCGGGGAGCTGTTTTTT. Full variable domain (remainder filled in from reference TRBV9 and TRBJ2-2): DSGVTQTPKHLITATGQRVTLRCSPRSGDLSVYWYQQSLDQGLQFLIQYYNGEERAKGNILERFSAQQFPDLHSELNLSSLELGDSALYFCASSSRTGTGELFFGEGSRLTVL.

This clone was seen just once. This rearrangement joins TRBV7-2 to TRBJ2-5; TRBD2 matches 8 bases. V dropped 7 bases and J dropped 4; count of bases not matched to a gene: 11. The CDR3 is 15 residues long. Germline-derived CDR1 and CDR2 are SGHTA and FQGNSA. CDR3 in amino acids: CASTLAGGGGETQYF. The CDR3 nucleotides read TGTGCCAGCACCCTAGCCGGGGGGGGCGGAGAGACCCAGTACTTC.

J is TRBJ1-2 and V is TRBV24-1; D possibly corresponds to TRBD1 (5 bases). With 5 bases removed from V and 5 bases from J, the gap between germline ends came to 11 bases. The CDR3 has 13 residues. Germline V lookup: CDR1 KGHDR, CDR2 SFDVKD. The CDR3 is CATSALGEYGYTF. The CDR3 region has the DNA TGTGCCACCAGTGCCTTAGGGGAATATGGCTACACCTTC.

This chain uses TRBV29-1 with TRBJ1-1; the D gene is possibly TRBD1 (5 bases). Looked up from germline, CDR1 is SQVTM and CDR2 is ANQGSEA. Trimming took 6 bases from V and 2 from J, leaving 10 bases between them. This CDR3 comprises 12 residues. The CDR3 DNA reads as TGCAGCGTGTTAGACAGAAACACTGAAGCTTTCTTT. Protein: CSVLDRNTEAFF. Variable domain in full (rest from reference TRBV29-1 and TRBJ1-1): SAVISQKPSRDICQRGTSLTIQCQVDSQVTMMFWYRQQPGQSLTLIATANQGSEATYESGFVIDKFPISRPNLTFSTLTVSNMSPEDSSIYLCSVLDRNTEAFFGQGTRLTVV.

This sequence joins TRBV6-5 and TRBJ1-2; D is possibly TRBD1 (5 bases). CDR3 length equals 12 residues. With 11 bases removed from V and 4 bases from J, the gap between germline ends came to 14 bases. Germline assignment: CDR1 MNHEY and CDR2 SVGAGI. The CDR3 sequence is CAGGVVGYGYTF. For the CDR3, the DNA is TGTGCCGGGGGGGTGGTTGGCTATGGCTACACCTTC.

The chain combines TRBV7-8 with TRBJ1-1, with a tentative D call TRBD1 (5 bases). The V gene lost 2 bases and the J gene lost 5 bases, with 18 bases spanning the gap. Germline CDR1 reads SGHVS; CDR2 reads FQNEAQ. The CDR3 covers 16 residues. DNA of the CDR3: TGTGCCAGCAGCTTATTTCAGGGTTCAAGAAAAACTGAAGCTTTCTTT. Residues: CASSLFQGSRKTEAFF.

This clone was observed a few times. This chain uses TRBV29-1 with TRBJ2-7; 8 nucleotides align to TRBD1. Germline V lookup: CDR1 SQVTM, CDR2 ANQGSEA. The CDR3 length is 15 residues. The V segment lost 0 bases and the J segment 0 bases; nucleotides outside the gene matches: 4. The CDR3 DNA reads as TGCAGCGTTGAAGATTGGGGACAGGCCTCCTACGAGCAGTACTTC. Encoded protein: CSVEDWGQASYEQYF.

This chain connects TRBV6-5 to TRBJ1-1, with D tentatively TRBD1 (5 bases). Germline-derived CDR1 and CDR2 are MNHEY and SVGAGI. The V and J ends lost 2 bases and 7 bases respectively, with 14 bases between them. This CDR3 comprises 14 residues. The CDR3 protein is CASSYPKDRVEAFF. The CDR3 nucleotides read TGTGCCAGCAGTTACCCCAAAGACAGAGTTGAAGCTTTCTTT.

This chain uses TRBV28 with TRBJ2-2; 7 bases are shared with TRBD2. The CDR3 loop spans 14 amino acids. Germline V lookup: CDR1 MDHEN, CDR2 SYDVKM. V was pared by 2 bases and J by 7 bases, with 4 bases of the junction left unmatched. The CDR3 loop is CASSLLGEGGELFF. The CDR3 DNA reads TGTGCCAGCAGTTTACTAGGGGAGGGCGGGGAGCTGTTTTTT.

V is TRBV27 and J is TRBJ1-2, with TRBD1 matching over 10 bases. The junction had 9 bases not matched to a gene; V was cut back by 0 bases and J by 5 bases. Germline V gene lookup returns CDR1 MNHEY and CDR2 SMNVEV (reference sequence). The CDR3 loop spans 17 amino acids. CDR3 bases: TGTGCCAGCAGTTTATCGGACCGACAGGGGGCATGGTATGGCTACACCTTC. Translating it yields CASSLSDRQGAWYGYTF.

CDR3 coding DNA: TGCGCCAGCACCTTGGACAGGGACGAGCAGTACTTC. It specifies CASTLDRDEQYF. The chain couples TRBV23-1 to TRBJ2-7; 8 bases match TRBD1. TRBV23-1 is given ORF status, its function remaining uncertain. The CDR3 is 12 residues long. J was trimmed by 5 bases and V by 7 bases; bases with no gene match: 4.

The chain is built from TRBV5-6 and TRBJ1-2, with D unclear. Between the trimmed V and J ends, which lost 1 base and 4 bases, there was a span of 8 bases. The CDR3 sequence is 13 residues long. CDR1 and CDR2 (germline): SGHDT, YYEEEE. As DNA, the CDR3 is TGTGCCAGCAGCTTGAATGGGCCCTATGGCTACACCTTC. Protein sequence: CASSLNGPYGYTF.

The chain couples TRBV19 to TRBJ1-1; D not resolved. This CDR3 contains 14 residues. V was cut by 4 bases and J by 4 bases, with 13 bases left in between. CDR1 and CDR2 (germline): LNHDA, SQIVND (reference sequence). The CDR3 region is CASSRSSGGTEAFF. The CDR3, as DNA: TGTGCCAGTAGTAGATCCAGTGGTGGCACTGAAGCTTTCTTT. Full variable domain (missing parts from reference TRBV19 and TRBJ1-1): DGGITQSPKYLFRKEGQNVTLSCEQNLNHDAMYWYRQDPGQGLRLIYYSQIVNDFQKGDIAEGYSVSREKKESFPLTVTSAQKNPTAFYLCASSRSSGGTEAFFGQGTRLTVV.

V and J are TRBV6-2 or TRBV6-3 and TRBJ2-1; 9 positions agree with TRBD2. The CDR3 spans 19 residues. Germline V CDR1 and CDR2: MNHEY, SVGEGT. Trimming at V came to 6 bases and at J to 2 bases, leaving 17 bases not matched to a gene. CDR3 loop: CASSPLRASGAGPYNEQFF. The CDR3 DNA sequence: TGTGCCAGCAGCCCCCTTCGGGCTAGCGGGGCGGGGCCCTACAATGAGCAGTTCTTC.

The V call is TRBV9, the J call TRBJ1-1; D not certain. Germline-derived CDR1 and CDR2 are SGDLS and YYNGEE. V lost 5 bases to trimming and J lost 0 bases, with 8 bases between them. The CDR3 contains 13 residues. The CDR3 loop reads CASSHMVNTEAFF. The CDR3 nucleotides are TGTGCCAGCAGTCACATGGTGAACACTGAAGCTTTCTTT.

This chain connects TRBV28 to TRBJ2-7, with D possibly being TRBD1 (6 bases). The germline CDR1 and CDR2 sequences are MDHEN and SYDVKM. V lost 5 bases to trimming and J lost 5 bases, with 16 bases between them. The CDR3 has 14 amino acids. The CDR3 DNA reads TGTGCCAGCAGTCTCCGGGACACTTTCGACGAGCAGTACTTC. Translation: CASSLRDTFDEQYF.

V gene TRBV11-3 combines with J gene TRBJ2-5; TRBD1 aligns across 7 bases. V dropped 5 bases and J dropped 5; count of bases not matched to a gene: 5. Germline-derived CDR1 and CDR2 are SGHNT and YENEEA. The CDR3 loop spans 13 amino acids. CDR3 residues: CASSSTGAETQYF. The DNA for the CDR3 is TGTGCCAGCAGCAGTACAGGGGCCGAGACCCAGTACTTC.

V is TRBV5-6 and J is TRBJ2-7; D not certain. Between the trimmed V and J ends, which lost 6 bases and 0 bases, there was a span of 16 bases. The CDR3 sequence is 15 residues long. The germline V gene encodes CDR1 SGHDT and CDR2 YYEEEE. As DNA, the CDR3 is TGTGCCAGCACACGGCTAGGAGCGAGCTCCTACGAGCAGTACTTC. Its protein is CASTRLGASSYEQYF. Drawing the rest from reference TRBV5-6 and TRBJ2-7, the complete variable domain is DAGVTQSPTHLIKTRGQQVTLRCSPKSGHDTVSWYQQALGQGPQFIFQYYEEEERQRGNFPDRFSGHQFPNYSSELNVNALLLGDSALYLCASTRLGASSYEQYFGPGTRLTVT.

This sequence joins TRBV9 and TRBJ1-1; weak D call: TRBD1 (6 bases). V was trimmed by 0 bases and J by 1 base, leaving 13 bases between them. Germline lookup yields CDR1 SGDLS and CDR2 YYNGEE. The CDR3 has 16 residues. CDR3 in DNA: TGTGCCAGCAGCGTAGGACAGGAATACGGGAACACTGAAGCTTTCTTT. This translates into CASSVGQEYGNTEAFF.

The chain uses TRBV19 and TRBJ1-2; 8 bases align to TRBD1. The V gene end was trimmed by 5 bases and the J gene end by 4 bases; junction bases not matched to a gene: 9. This CDR3 is built from 15 residues. The germline CDR1 and CDR2 sequences are LNHDA and SQIVND (reference sequence). The CDR3: CASSARQGPIYGYTF. Written as DNA, the CDR3 is TGTGCCAGTAGTGCCCGACAGGGGCCTATCTATGGCTACACCTTC. Full variable domain (outside the CDR3, taken from reference TRBV19 and TRBJ1-2): DGGITQSPKYLFRKEGQNVTLSCEQNLNHDAMYWYRQDPGQGLRLIYYSQIVNDFQKGDIAEGYSVSREKKESFPLTVTSAQKNPTAFYLCASSARQGPIYGYTFGSGTRLTVV.

CDR3 DNA sequence: TGTGCCAGCAGCCAAGATCCGGTAGGGGGCGTCGGGAACAATCAGCCCCAGCATTTT. It is translated as CASSQDPVGGVGNNQPQHF. V gene TRBV3-1 (or the pseudogene TRBV3-2) combines with J gene TRBJ1-5; 7 positions match TRBD1. Germline trimming cut 0 bases from V and 3 bases from J; bases unmatched to any gene: 14. CDR3 length: 19 amino acids. The germline gives CDR1 LGHDT, CDR2 YNNKEL (reference sequence).

This clone came up a few times. The chain links TRBV7-9 to TRBJ2-7, with D uncertain. The CDR3 is made up of 13 amino acids. V lost 0 bases, J lost 7 bases, and 10 bases lay in between. Germline assignment: CDR1 SEHNR and CDR2 FQNEAQ (reference sequence). The CDR3 sequence is CASSLAARAEQYF. As DNA, the CDR3 is TGTGCCAGCAGCTTAGCGGCTAGAGCTGAGCAGTACTTC.

The genes are TRBV6-5 and TRBJ2-1, with 13 nucleotides matching TRBD2. With 4 bases clipped from V and 13 bases from J, the junction kept 10 bases outside the gene matches. CDR1 and CDR2 from the germline V gene are MNHEY and SVGAGI. The CDR3 runs to 15 residues. The CDR3 spells CASSSGLAGAPDQFF. The CDR3 nucleotides are TGTGCCAGCAGTTCCGGACTAGCGGGGGCCCCAGATCAGTTCTTC.

The chain recombines TRBV5-1 with TRBJ2-7; the match to TRBD1 covers 10 bases. V shed 0 bases, J shed 3 bases, and the junction held 3 bases outside the gene matches. The CDR3 length is 15 residues. Germline loops: CDR1 SGHRS, CDR2 YFSETQ. CDR3 in amino acids: CASSLEGTGDYEQYF. The DNA for the CDR3 is TGCGCCAGCAGCTTGGAGGGGACAGGGGACTACGAGCAGTACTTC. The whole variable domain, remainder taken from reference TRBV5-1 and TRBJ2-7, is KAGVTQTPRYLIKTRGQQVTLSCSPISGHRSVSWYQQTPGQGLQFLFEYFSETQRNKGNFPGRFSGRQFSNSRSEMNVSTLELGDSALYLCASSLEGTGDYEQYFGPGTRLTVT.

The chain has TRBV30 and TRBJ1-1, with D uncertain. Germline-derived CDR1 and CDR2 are GTSNPN and SVGIG (reference sequence). V was shortened by 1 base and J by 1 base, with 16 bases between the two germline ends. The CDR3 is 16 amino acids. CDR3: CAWSARPGTENTEAFF. As DNA, the CDR3 is TGTGCCTGGAGTGCACGCCCCGGCACAGAGAACACTGAAGCTTTCTTT.

Only one count was recorded for this clone. The chain couples TRBV2 to TRBJ2-2, with TRBD1 matching 8 bases. Trimming removed 6 bases from V and 8 bases from J; junction bases left unmatched: 5. Per the germline V gene, CDR1 is SNHLY and CDR2 is FYNNEI. The CDR3 extends over 13 amino acids. In DNA, the CDR3 is TGTGCCAGCAGCAACAGGGGGATAGGGGAGCTGTTTTTT. Translated: CASSNRGIGELFF.

The chain carries TRBV6-5 and TRBJ1-6, with D tentatively TRBD1 (5 bases). This CDR3 contains 12 residues. Trimming shortened V by 9 bases and J by 7 bases, and 10 bases separated the two germline ends. CDR1 is MNHEY and CDR2 is SVGAGI in the germline V gene. CDR3 protein: CARGGGNSPLHF. In nucleotides, the CDR3 is TGTGCCAGGGGGGGTGGAAATTCACCCCTCCACTTT.